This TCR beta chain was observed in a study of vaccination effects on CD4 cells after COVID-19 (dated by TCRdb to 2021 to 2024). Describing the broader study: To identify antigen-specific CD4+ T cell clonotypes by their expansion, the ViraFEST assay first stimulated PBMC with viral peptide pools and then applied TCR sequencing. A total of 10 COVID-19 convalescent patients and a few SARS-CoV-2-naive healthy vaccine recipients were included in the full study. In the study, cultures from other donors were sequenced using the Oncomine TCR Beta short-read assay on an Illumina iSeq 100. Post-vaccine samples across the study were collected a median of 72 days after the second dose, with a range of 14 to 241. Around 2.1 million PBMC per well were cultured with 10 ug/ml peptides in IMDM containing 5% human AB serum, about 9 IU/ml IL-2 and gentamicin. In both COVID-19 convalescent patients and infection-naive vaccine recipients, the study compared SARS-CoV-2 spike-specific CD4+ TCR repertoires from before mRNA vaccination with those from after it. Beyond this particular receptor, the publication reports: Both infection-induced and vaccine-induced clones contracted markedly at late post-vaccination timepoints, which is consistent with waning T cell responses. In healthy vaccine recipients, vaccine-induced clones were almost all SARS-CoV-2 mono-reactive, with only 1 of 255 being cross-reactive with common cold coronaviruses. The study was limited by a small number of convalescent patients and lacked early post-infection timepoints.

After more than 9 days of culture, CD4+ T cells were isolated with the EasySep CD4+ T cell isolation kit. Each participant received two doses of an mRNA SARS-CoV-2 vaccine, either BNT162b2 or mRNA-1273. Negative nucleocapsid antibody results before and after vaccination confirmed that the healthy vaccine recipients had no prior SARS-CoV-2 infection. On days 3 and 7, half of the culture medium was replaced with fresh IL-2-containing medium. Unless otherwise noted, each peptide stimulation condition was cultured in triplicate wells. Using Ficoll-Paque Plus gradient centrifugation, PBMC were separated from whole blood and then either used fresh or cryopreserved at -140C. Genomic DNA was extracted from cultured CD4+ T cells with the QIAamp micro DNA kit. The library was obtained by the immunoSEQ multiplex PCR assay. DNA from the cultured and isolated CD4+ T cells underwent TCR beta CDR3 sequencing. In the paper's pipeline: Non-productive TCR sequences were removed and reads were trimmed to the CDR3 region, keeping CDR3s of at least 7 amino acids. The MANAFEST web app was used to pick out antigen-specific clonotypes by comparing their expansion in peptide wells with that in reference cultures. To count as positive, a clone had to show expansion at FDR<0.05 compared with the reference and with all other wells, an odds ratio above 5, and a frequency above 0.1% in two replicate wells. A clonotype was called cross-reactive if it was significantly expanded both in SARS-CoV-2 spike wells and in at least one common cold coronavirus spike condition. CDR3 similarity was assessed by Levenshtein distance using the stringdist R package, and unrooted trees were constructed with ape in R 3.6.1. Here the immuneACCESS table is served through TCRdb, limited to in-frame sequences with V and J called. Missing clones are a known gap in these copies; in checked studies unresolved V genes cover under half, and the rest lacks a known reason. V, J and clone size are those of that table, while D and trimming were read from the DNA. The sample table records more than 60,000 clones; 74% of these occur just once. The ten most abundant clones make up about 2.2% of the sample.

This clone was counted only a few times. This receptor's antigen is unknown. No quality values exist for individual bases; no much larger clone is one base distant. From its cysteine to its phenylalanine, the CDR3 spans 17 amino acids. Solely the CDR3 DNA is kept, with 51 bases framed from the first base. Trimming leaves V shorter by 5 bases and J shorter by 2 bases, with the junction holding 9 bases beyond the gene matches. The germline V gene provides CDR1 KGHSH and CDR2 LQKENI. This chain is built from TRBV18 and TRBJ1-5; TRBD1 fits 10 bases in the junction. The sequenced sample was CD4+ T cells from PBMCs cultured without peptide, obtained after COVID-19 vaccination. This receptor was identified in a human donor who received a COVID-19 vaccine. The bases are TGTGCCAGCTCAAGACAGGGGGCCCCCTCAGGCAATCAGCCCCAGCATTTT. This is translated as CASSRQGAPSGNQPQHF.